A selection of T cell receptor gamma chains follows, all from one sample in a study of intestinal T cells in coeliac disease. TCRdb re-called the multiplex PCR reads via CATT. The top ten clones hold approximately 22% of a sample with some 800 gamma-chain clones, about 40% of them seen once. Sequenced input: a duodenal biopsy. Source of these receptors: a human donor with celiac disease. The CDR3 runs from the conserved cysteine through the conserved F or W. Each record gives: J gene, clone size, V gene, CDR3 protein, CDR3 DNA. Part of the rows lack a size; the others show once, few, many or a class for expanded clones.

>TRGJP2|large|TRGV10
CAAWDYGLFYSSDWIKTF
TGTGCTGCGTGGGATTACGGACTATTCTATAGTAGTGATTGGATCAAGACGTTT
>TRGJ1/TRGJ2|hyperexpanded|TRGV10
CAAWVAYYKKLF
TGTGCTGCGTGGGTTGCGTATTATAAGAAACTCTTT
>TRGJ1/TRGJ2|large|TRGV10
CAAWGANYYKKLF
TGTGCTGCGTGGGGGGCCAATTATTATAAGAAACTCTTT
>TRGJP2|few|TRGV4
CATWDAAGGGDWIKTF
TGTGCCACCTGGGACGCAGCCGGAGGGGGTGATTGGATCAAGACGTTT
>TRGJ1/TRGJ2|few|TRGV8
CAPGMIYYKKLF
TGTGCACCTGGGATGATCTATTATAAGAAACTCTTT
>TRGJP1|-|TRGV10
CAAWGLPLPLGWFKIF
TGTGCTGCGTGGGGATTACCTTTACCACTTGGTTGGTTCAAGATATTT
>TRGJ1/TRGJ2|-|TRGV3
CATGQAGYKKLF
TGTGCCACTGGACAGGCGGGGTATAAGAAACTCTTT
>TRGJ1/TRGJ2|large|TRGV5
CATWDREHLIYYKKLF
TGTGCCACCTGGGACAGGGAACACCTCATTTATTATAAGAAACTCTTT
>TRGJ1/TRGJ2|-|TRGV9
CALGIKLNSNYYKKLF
TGTGCCTTGGGGATTAAACTGAACTCGAATTATTATAAGAAACTCTTT
>TRGJ1/TRGJ2|-|TRGV2
CATWDGWDLYYKKLF
TGTGCCACCTGGGACGGGTGGGACCTTTATTATAAGAAACTCTTT
>TRGJ1/TRGJ2|few|TRGV5
CATWENTDHYKKLF
TGTGCCACCTGGGAAAACACGGATCATTATAAGAAACTCTTT
>TRGJP2|few|TRGV2
CATYGHPRSDWIKTF
TGTGCCACCTACGGCCACCCACGGAGTGATTGGATCAAGACGTTT
>TRGJ1/TRGJ2|-|TRGV8
CAPGIVLTSYYKKLF
TGTGCACCTGGGATAGTCCTTACCTCTTATTATAAGAAACTCTTT
>TRGJ1/TRGJ2|-|TRGV2
CATWVPYYKKLF
TGTGCCACCTGGGTCCCCTATTATAAGAAACTCTTT
>TRGJP1|once|TRGV11
CALLDYAIPYLVGFKIF
TGTGCCCTGCTGGATTATGCCATACCGTACTTGGTTGGTTTCAAGATATTT
>TRGJ1/TRGJ2|-|TRGV3
CATWDKARVLKLF
TGTGCCACCTGGGACAAGGCGAGGGTATTGAAACTCTTT
>TRGJ1/TRGJ2|-|TRGV10
CAAWDLISLYGPRKLF
TGTGCTGCGTGGGATTTAATAAGCCTATACGGACCAAGGAAACTCTTT
>TRGJP|-|TRGV9
CALWEVSSRVGKVF
TGTGCCTTGTGGGAGGTGTCGTCAAGAGTTGGGAAGGTGTTC
>TRGJP1|-|TRGV10
CAAWGTGWFKIF
TGTGCTGCGTGGGGTACTGGTTGGTTCAAGATATTT
>TRGJ1/TRGJ2|-|TRGV2
CATWVIYKKLF
TGTGCCACCTGGGTGATTTATAAGAAACTCTTT
>TRGJ1/TRGJ2|-|TRGV4
CATWDGPNTCNYYKKLF
TGTGCCACCTGGGACGGACCTAATACTTGTAATTATTATAAGAAACTCTTT
>TRGJ1/TRGJ2|-|TRGV4
CATWESEKLF
TGTGCCACCTGGGAGTCGGAGAAACTCTTT
>TRGJ1/TRGJ2|-|TRGV3
CATLGQARVLKLF
TGTGCCACCTTGGGACAGGCGAGGGTATTGAAACTCTTT
>TRGJ1/TRGJ2|-|TRGV5
CATWPPALVISKLF
TGTGCCACCTGGCCTCCCGCCCTTGTTATAAGTAAACTCTTT
>TRGJ1/TRGJ2|-|TRGV8
CAISNYYKKLF
TGTGCCATCTCGAATTATTATAAGAAACTCTTT
>TRGJ1/TRGJ2|-|TRGV8
CATWIGKVERYKKLF
TGTGCCACCTGGATAGGAAAGGTGGAGAGGTATAAGAAACTCTTT
>TRGJ1/TRGJ2|few|TRGV3
CATGTGGSYKKLF
TGTGCCACTGGGACAGGCGGGTCTTATAAGAAACTCTTT
>TRGJ1/TRGJ2|-|TRGV5
CATWDIPYYKKLF
TGTGCCACCTGGGACATACCGTATTATAAGAAACTCTTT
>TRGJP2|few|TRGV2
CATWDGFPRSDWIKTF
TGTGCCACCTGGGACGGGTTTCCTCGTAGTGATTGGATCAAGACGTTT
>TRGJ1/TRGJ2|few|TRGV8
CADLGARGGYKKLF
TGTGCCGACCTGGGGGCCCGGGGGGGTTATAAGAAACTCTTT
>TRGJ1/TRGJ2|few|TRGV10
CAASTSLRNKKLF
TGTGCTGCGTCCACCTCCCTAAGAAATAAGAAACTCTTT
>TRGJP2|large|TRGV2
CAPGLSSDWIKTF
TGTGCCCCAGGGCTTAGTAGTGATTGGATCAAGACGTTT
>TRGJ1/TRGJ2|large|TRGV8
CATWGEVVPANYYKKLF
TGTGCCACCTGGGGTGAGGTAGTTCCCGCGAATTATTATAAGAAACTCTTT
>TRGJ1/TRGJ2|-|TRGV10
CAAWDFDPPIGYKKLF
TGTGCTGCGTGGGACTTCGATCCCCCGATAGGGTATAAGAAACTCTTT
>TRGJ1/TRGJ2|hyperexpanded|TRGV3
CATWDVYKKLF
TGTGCCACCTGGGACGTATATAAGAAACTCTTT
>TRGJP1|large|TRGV10
CAACGPNPTGWFKIF
TGTGCTGCGTGTGGCCCAAATCCCACTGGTTGGTTCAAGATATTT
>TRGJ1/TRGJ2|-|TRGV8
CATWDPFVIKKLF
TGTGCCACCTGGGACCCGTTTGTTATAAAGAAACTCTTT
>TRGJP2|-|TRGV2
CATLGRALVNWIKTF
TGTGCCACCTTGGGACGGGCCTTGGTGAATTGGATCAAGACGTTT
>TRGJP1|-|TRGV10
CAAWDLKYHLGWFKIF
TGTGCTGCGTGGGATCTTAAATACCATCTTGGTTGGTTCAAGATATTT
>TRGJ1/TRGJ2|-|TRGV4
CATWDGPNLVNYYKKLF
TGTGCCACCTGGGACGGACCTAATCTTGTAAATTATTATAAGAAACTCTTT
>TRGJP2|few|TRGV2
CATCLSSDWIKTF
TGTGCCACCTGTCTTAGTAGTGATTGGATCAAGACGTTT
>TRGJ1/TRGJ2|-|TRGV8
CATRIYYKKLF
TGTGCCACTCGAATTTATTATAAGAAACTCTTT
>TRGJ1/TRGJ2|few|TRGV11
CACWMSIKKLF
TGTGCCTGCTGGATGAGTATAAAGAAACTCTTT
>TRGJ1/TRGJ2|-|TRGV4
CATWEAGTEEKLF
TGTGCCACCTGGGAGGCGGGCACGGAGGAGAAACTCTTT
>TRGJ1/TRGJ2|-|TRGV4
CATWDGLYIIKKLF
TGTGCCACCTGGGACGGGCTCTATATTATAAAGAAACTCTTT
>TRGJ1/TRGJ2|large|TRGV2
CATWDGHQKLF
TGTGCCACCTGGGACGGGCACCAGAAACTCTTT
>TRGJP2|large|TRGV2
CATWEGVSLRSDWIKTF
TGTGCCACCTGGGAGGGGGTAAGTTTGAGGAGTGATTGGATCAAGACGTTT
>TRGJ1/TRGJ2|once|TRGV9
CALWRRKKLF
TGTGCCTTGTGGAGGCGTAAGAAACTCTTT
>TRGJ1/TRGJ2|-|TRGV9
CALWEVPGPRKKLF
TGTGCCTTGTGGGAGGTGCCGGGCCCACGGAAGAAACTCTTT